The source of this T cell receptor (beta chain) is a study of cytomegalovirus exposure and HLA in healthy donors. The PCR had 60 Vbeta and 13 Jbeta primers. Libraries were prepared by immunoSEQ multiplex PCR; TCRdb keeps only in-frame clonotypes and omits some of them. The profile shows about 98,000 clones, approximately 72% of them singletons. On this clone: Its antigen remains unknown.

Trimming took 3 bases from V and 5 from J, leaving 8 bases between them. CDR3 length: 12 amino acids. Germline loops: CDR1 ENHRY, CDR2 SYGVKD. Study observations and caveats: Association of a missense DCLRE1C variant with TCR beta V- and J-gene trimming was reported in a later analysis.

Healthy individuals who donated bone marrow served as the donors. The sample comprised PBMCs. J is TRBJ2-7 and V is TRBV10-3; the D gene is possibly TRBD2 (5 bases). The clonotype was recovered from a man aged 18 to 30 in good health and CMV-seropositive. The CDR3 is CAISDFGNEQYF. CDR3 nucleotide sequence: TGTGCCATCAGTGATTTCGGGAACGAGCAGTACTTC.